Listed below are T cell receptor beta chains from one sample, sequenced in a study of blood T cell repertoires in COVID-19. Some clones are missing from TCRdb's copy, which holds only in-frame ones; the method was immunoSEQ multiplex PCR. This table holds a few hundred thousand clones, 88% found once. The sequencing input was PBMCs or T cells enriched from blood (not recorded which). The source of these receptors is a man aged 25-40 years who had recovered from COVID-19. CDR3s include the opening cysteine and the closing phenylalanine or tryptophan. Each record gives: V gene, clone size, D gene, J gene, CDR3 protein, CDR3 DNA. The D gene is left open where the match is weak. Clone size is stated in some rows and not others, as once, few, many or a class when expanded.

>TRBV10-2|once|TRBD2|TRBJ2-2
CASRAGGQDTGELFF
TGCGCCAGCAGGGCGGGGGGGCAGGACACCGGGGAGCTGTTTTTT
>TRBV5-1|-|-|TRBJ2-2
CASSLGASGYTGELFF
TGCGCCAGCAGCTTGGGTGCCAGCGGGTACACCGGGGAGCTGTTTTTT
>TRBV3-1/TRBV3-2|-|-|TRBJ2-3
CASSQGAMSTDTQYF
TGTGCCAGCAGCCAAGGGGCGATGAGCACAGATACGCAGTATTTT
>TRBV7-3|-|-|TRBJ1-2
CASSRTPGEGYTF
TGTGCCAGCAGCCGGACGCCGGGAGAGGGCTACACCTTC
>TRBV2|-|TRBD2|TRBJ2-1
CASSRTSGGRNEQFF
TGTGCCAGCAGTAGGACTAGCGGGGGCAGAAATGAGCAGTTCTTC
>TRBV6-5|once|TRBD1|TRBJ2-1
CASSYGDRRGNEQFF
TGTGCCAGCAGTTACGGGGACAGGAGGGGCAATGAGCAGTTCTTC
>TRBV6-5|-|TRBD1|TRBJ1-5
CASSQRQGEVQPQHF
TGTGCCAGCAGTCAAAGACAGGGGGAGGTTCAGCCCCAGCATTTT
>TRBV11-3|once|-|TRBJ2-3
CASSLGSGGADTQYF
TGTGCCAGCAGCTTAGGGAGCGGAGGAGCAGATACGCAGTATTTT
>TRBV27|-|-|TRBJ1-5
CASSLLAGANQPQHF
TGTGCCAGCAGTTTATTGGCAGGGGCCAATCAGCCCCAGCATTTT
>TRBV5-1|-|TRBD2|TRBJ2-3
CASSGGLLAGDTDTQYF
TGCGCCAGCAGCGGGGGCCTTCTAGCGGGGGACACAGATACGCAGTATTTT
>TRBV6-2/TRBV6-3|few|TRBD2|TRBJ2-3
CASSQLAGHTDTQYF
TGTGCCAGCAGTCAACTAGCGGGGCACACAGATACGCAGTATTTT
>TRBV24-1|-|TRBD1|TRBJ2-5
CATSDLQGLQETQYF
TGTGCCACCAGTGACCTACAGGGGCTCCAAGAGACCCAGTACTTC
>TRBV13|-|-|TRBJ2-2
CASSLPRGGPAGELFF
TGTGCCAGCAGCCTCCCGAGGGGGGGCCCGGCCGGGGAGCTGTTTTTT
>TRBV10-1|-|TRBD2|TRBJ2-5
CASSEKRGGRETQYF
TGCGCCAGCAGTGAGAAGCGGGGGGGCCGCGAGACCCAGTACTTC
>TRBV30|-|-|TRBJ1-6
CAWDGLRNSPLHF
TGTGCCTGGGATGGACTGAGAAATTCACCCCTCCACTTT
>TRBV5-4|-|-|TRBJ2-7
CASSAGLGFYEQYF
TGTGCCAGCAGTGCGGGACTCGGGTTTTACGAGCAGTACTTC
>TRBV28|-|TRBD1|TRBJ1-4
CASKGQGNEKLFF
TGTGCCAGCAAGGGACAGGGAAACGAAAAACTGTTTTTT
>TRBV21-1|-|-|TRBJ1-2
CASSKEETVDLSDYGYTF
TGTGCCAGCAGCAAAGAGGAGACAGTCGACCTTTCGGACTATGGCTACACCTTC
>TRBV3-1/TRBV3-2|-|TRBD1|TRBJ1-2
CASSLSTGDYGYTF
TGTGCCAGCAGCCTCTCCACAGGGGATTATGGCTACACCTTC
>TRBV3-1/TRBV3-2|few|-|TRBJ1-1
CASSQDPGATEAFF
TGTGCCAGCAGCCAAGATCCAGGGGCTACTGAAGCTTTCTTT
>TRBV6-5|-|-|TRBJ1-2
CASSYLTDANYGYTF
TGTGCCAGCAGTTACTTAACAGATGCTAACTATGGCTACACCTTC
>TRBV2|-|-|TRBJ1-4
CASSGGELATNEKLFF
TGTGCCAGCAGTGGGGGGGAGCTCGCAACTAATGAAAAACTGTTTTTT